The source of this T cell receptor beta chain is a study of blood T cell repertoires in COVID-19. This clone showed up just once. Source study methods: The authors estimated nucleated cell counts from reference gene primer amplification. Measured with immunoSEQ multiplex PCR; TCRdb has only the in-frame clones, and not every one. V and J calls and clone size are as listed in that table; D and trimming were resolved from the DNA. In the table there are roughly 200,000 clones, 80% to 85% of which are singletons. This CDR3 is built from 15 residues. Germline-derived CDR1 and CDR2 are LNHNV and YYDKDF (reference sequence). V lost 5 bases, J lost 4 bases, and 14 bases lay in between.

The specimen was peripheral blood. This clonotype was obtained from a man aged 45-65 years with active or convalescent COVID-19. The rearrangement joins TRBV15 to TRBJ1-4; a possible D gene is TRBD1 (6 bases). DNA for the CDR3: TGTGCCACCAGCCCCCAGGTAGGGGGTAATGAAAAACTGTTTTTT. This encodes CATSPQVGGNEKLFF.